A single T cell receptor (beta chain) is shown here with its context. With random hexamers, reverse transcription was performed on about 0.5 to 1 ug of RNA. Amplification of TCR beta CDR3 by immunoSEQ multiplex PCR spanned 54 Vbeta and 13 Jbeta. In TCRdb, the immunoSEQ multiplex PCR reads were re-called with MiXCR into one record per CDR3 protein. This table holds about 150,000 distinct CDR3 sequences, under 95% found once. The data stem from a study of CD8 T cells in Susac syndrome. The multiple sclerosis control group consisted of treatment-naive patients whose relapsing-remitting disease, which was either stable or active, fulfilled revised McDonald criteria. The CD8+ and CD4+ T cells were negatively isolated, with the TEMRA cells enriched by FACS. The clonotype was recovered from a human donor with multiple sclerosis. Sequenced input: CD4+ T cells from PBMCs.

DNA of the CDR3: TGCAGCGCCAGATTGAGGGGCAAGAACACCGGGGAGCTGTTTTTT. Translating gives CSARLRGKNTGELFF. The chain combines TRBV20-1 with TRBJ2-2, with D possibly called TRBD1 or TRBD2 (5 bases each). The germline gives CDR1 DFQATT, CDR2 SNEGSKA (reference sequence). The CDR3 runs to 15 residues.